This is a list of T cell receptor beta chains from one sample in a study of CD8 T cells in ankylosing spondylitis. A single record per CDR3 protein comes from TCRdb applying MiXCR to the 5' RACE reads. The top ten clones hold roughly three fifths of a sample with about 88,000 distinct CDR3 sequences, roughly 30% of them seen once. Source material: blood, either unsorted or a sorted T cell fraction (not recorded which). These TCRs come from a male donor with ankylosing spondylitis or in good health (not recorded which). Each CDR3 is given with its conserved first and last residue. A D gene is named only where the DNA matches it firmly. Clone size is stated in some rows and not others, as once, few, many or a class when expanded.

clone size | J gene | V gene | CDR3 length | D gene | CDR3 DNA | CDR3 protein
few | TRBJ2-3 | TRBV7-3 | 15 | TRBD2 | TGTGCCAGCAGCCCCGTAGCGGGAGTGGAAGATACGCAGTATTTT | CASSPVAGVEDTQYF
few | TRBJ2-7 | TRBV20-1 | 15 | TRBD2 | TGCAGTGCTAGGGCAAATTGGGCGGGAGGTAGCGAGCAGTACTTC | CSARANWAGGSEQYF
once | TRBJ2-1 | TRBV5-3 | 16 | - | TGTGCCAGAAGCTTGAGGACGGGGGCTTGTCCTTCCGAGCAGTTCTTC | CARSLRTGACPSEQFF
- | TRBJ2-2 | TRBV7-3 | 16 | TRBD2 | TGTGCCAGCAGGGAAGGGACTAGCGATTACACCGGGGAGCTGTTTTTT | CASREGTSDYTGELFF
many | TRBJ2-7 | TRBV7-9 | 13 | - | TGTGCCAGCAGCACCCCGCTATGGTACGAGCAGTACTTC | CASSTPLWYEQYF
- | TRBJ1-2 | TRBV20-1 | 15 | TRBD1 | TGCAGTGCCAGAAGGACAGGGCTTACTAACTATGGCTACACCTTC | CSARRTGLTNYGYTF
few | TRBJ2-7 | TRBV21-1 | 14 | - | TGTGCCAGCAGCCTCTTAAGCGGGAGATACGAGCAGTACTTC | CASSLLSGRYEQYF
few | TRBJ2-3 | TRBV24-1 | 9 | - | TGTGCCACCAAAGATACGCAGTATTTT | CATKDTQYF
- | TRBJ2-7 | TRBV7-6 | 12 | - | TGTGCCAGCAGCTTAGAGGGCCTCGAGCAGTACTTC | CASSLEGLEQYF
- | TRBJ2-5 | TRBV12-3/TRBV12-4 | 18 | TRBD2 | TGTGCCAGCAGTTTAAATTTCCTAGCGGGGGGCCAAAAGGAGACCCAGTACTTC | CASSLNFLAGGQKETQYF
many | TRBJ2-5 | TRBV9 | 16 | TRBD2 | TGTGCCAGCAGCGTAGGCCCCGCGGGAGGGGATGGGACCCAGTACTTC | CASSVGPAGGDGTQYF
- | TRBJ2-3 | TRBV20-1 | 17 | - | TGCAGTGCTACCTCTAGAGGGCCCAGTGGGGGCCCTTATACGCAGTATTTT | CSATSRGPSGGPYTQYF
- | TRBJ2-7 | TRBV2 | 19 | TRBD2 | TGTGCCATCACTGCCGGGGTTGGGACTAGCGGGAAAGGTGCCTACGAGCAGTACTTC | CAITAGVGTSGKGAYEQYF
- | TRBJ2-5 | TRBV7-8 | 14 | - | TGTGCCAGCAGAGCGAGGTCGGGGCGCGAGACCCAGTACTTC | CASRARSGRETQYF
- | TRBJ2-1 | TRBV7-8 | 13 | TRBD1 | TGTGCCAGCAGTACCGACAGGGAAAATGAGCAGTTCTTC | CASSTDRENEQFF
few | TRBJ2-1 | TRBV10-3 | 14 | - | TGTGCCATCAGTGACAGGGGTAGTACCAATGAGCAGTTCTTC | CAISDRGSTNEQFF
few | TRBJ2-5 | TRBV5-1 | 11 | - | TGCGCCAGCAGGAACCAAGAGACCCAGTACTTC | CASRNQETQYF
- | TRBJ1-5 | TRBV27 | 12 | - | TGTGCCAGCAGTTACCCCGGAATGACCCAGCATTTT | CASSYPGMTQHF
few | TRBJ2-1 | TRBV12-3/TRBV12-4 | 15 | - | TGTGCCAGCAGTTTTATACCCTTTTTCGAGGTCAGGCAGTTCTTC | CASSFIPFFEVRQFF
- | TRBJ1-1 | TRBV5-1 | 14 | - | TGCGCCAGCAGCTTGGTGGACGATGGCACTGAAGCTTTCTTT | CASSLVDDGTEAFF
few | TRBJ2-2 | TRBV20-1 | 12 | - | TGCAGTGCAACACAGGGATCCGGGGAGCTGTTTTTT | CSATQGSGELFF
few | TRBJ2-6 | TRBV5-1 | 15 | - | TGCGCCAGCAGCTTGAACGCCGCTGGGGCCAACGTCCTGACTTTC | CASSLNAAGANVLTF
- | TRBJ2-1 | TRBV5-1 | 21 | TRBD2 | TGCGCCAGCAGCTTGGTGGGGACTAGCGGGAGGGCCTTGGGGTCCTACAATGAGCAGTTCTTC | CASSLVGTSGRALGSYNEQFF
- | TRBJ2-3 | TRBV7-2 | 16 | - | TGTGCCAGCAGCTCCGGACCGCACGGTGTCGCAGATACGCAGTATTTT | CASSSGPHGVADTQYF
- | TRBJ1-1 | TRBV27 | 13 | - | TGTGCCAGCAGTCCAAACAGGGACACTGAAGCTTTCTTT | CASSPNRDTEAFF
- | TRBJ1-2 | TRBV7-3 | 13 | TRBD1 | TGTGCCAGCAGCTCAAGGACAGGGAGTGGCTACACCTTC | CASSSRTGSGYTF
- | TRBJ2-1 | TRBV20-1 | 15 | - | TGCAGTGCTAGTTTATGGGGACGGTCCTTCAATGAGCAGTTCTTC | CSASLWGRSFNEQFF
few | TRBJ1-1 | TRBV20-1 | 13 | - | TGCAGTGCCAGACCGACAGGGAACACTGAAGCTTTCTTT | CSARPTGNTEAFF
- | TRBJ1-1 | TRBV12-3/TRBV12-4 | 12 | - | TGTGCCAGCAGTTTGTTTGGGACTGAAGCTTTCTTT | CASSLFGTEAFF
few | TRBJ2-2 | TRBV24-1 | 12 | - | TGTGCCACCAGGGTGTGGGCCGGGGAGCTGTTTTTT | CATRVWAGELFF
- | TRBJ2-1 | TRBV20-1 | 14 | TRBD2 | TGCAGTGCGACACGACGTAGCGGGAGATATGAGCAGTTCTTC | CSATRRSGRYEQFF
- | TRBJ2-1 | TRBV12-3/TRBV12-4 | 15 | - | TGTGCCAGCAGTTCGGGGGTGGCAGGGAGAAATGAGCAGTTCTTC | CASSSGVAGRNEQFF
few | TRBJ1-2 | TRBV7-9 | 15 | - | TGTGCCAGCAGCTTAGCGCTAAACAGACGCTATGGCTACACCTTC | CASSLALNRRYGYTF
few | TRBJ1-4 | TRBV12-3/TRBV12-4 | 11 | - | TGTGCCAGCACCGTGAGGGGAAAACTGTTTTTT | CASTVRGKLFF
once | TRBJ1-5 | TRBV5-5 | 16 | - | TGTGCCAGCAGACGGGACGGCGCAATGGGCAATCAGCCCCAGCATTTT | CASRRDGAMGNQPQHF
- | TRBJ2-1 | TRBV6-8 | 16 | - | TGTGCCAGCAGCGATACGAGGGGGACTCCCTACAATGAGCAGTTCTTC | CASSDTRGTPYNEQFF
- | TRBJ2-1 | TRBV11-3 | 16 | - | TGTGCCAGCAGCTTAGTTCGGCGGGGGCCCTACAATGAGCAGTTCTTC | CASSLVRRGPYNEQFF
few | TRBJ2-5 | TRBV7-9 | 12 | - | TGTGCCAGCAGCTTCCCAACAAGCGTCCCGTACTTC | CASSFPTSVPYF
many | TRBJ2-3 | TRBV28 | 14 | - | TGTGCCAGCAGTTTTGTCTTGGGCACAGATACGCAGTATTTT | CASSFVLGTDTQYF
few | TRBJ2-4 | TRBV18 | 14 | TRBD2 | TGTGCCAGCTTGGGACTAGCGGGATTCGACATTCAGTACTTC | CASLGLAGFDIQYF
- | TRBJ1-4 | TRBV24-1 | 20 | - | TGTGCCACCAGTAAATTCCGGGCCTCCCTCGGGAGAGCAACTAATGAAAAACTGTTTTTT | CATSKFRASLGRATNEKLFF
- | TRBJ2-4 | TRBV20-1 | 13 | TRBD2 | TGCAGTGCTCTAAGACTAGCGGCGGAATTTCAGTACTTC | CSALRLAAEFQYF
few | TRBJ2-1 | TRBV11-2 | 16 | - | TGTGCCAGCAGCTTAAGGGGGGAATTTTCCTACAATGAGCAGTTCTTC | CASSLRGEFSYNEQFF
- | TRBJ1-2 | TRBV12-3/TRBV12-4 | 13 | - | TGTGCCAGCAGCCCGAGTCGGGTTGATGGCTACACCTTC | CASSPSRVDGYTF
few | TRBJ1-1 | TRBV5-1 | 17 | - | TGCGCCAGCAGCTTGGGGCGGACACCGAGGGTGAACACTGAAGCTTTCTTT | CASSLGRTPRVNTEAFF
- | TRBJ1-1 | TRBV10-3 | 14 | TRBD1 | TGTGCCATCAGTCGGGACAGGGGTATCGATGAAGCTTTCTTT | CAISRDRGIDEAFF
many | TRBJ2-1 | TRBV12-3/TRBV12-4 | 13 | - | TGTGCCAGCAGGCCGGGACTGGGGAATGAGCAGTTCTTC | CASRPGLGNEQFF
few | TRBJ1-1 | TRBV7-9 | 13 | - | TGTGCCAGCAGCGCTGGAGGGGTTACTGAAGCTTTCTTT | CASSAGGVTEAFF
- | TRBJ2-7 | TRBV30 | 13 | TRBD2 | TGTGCCTGGAGTGTCGGGACTAGAACTTGGCAGTACTTC | CAWSVGTRTWQYF
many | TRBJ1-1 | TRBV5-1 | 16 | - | TGCGCCAGCAGCTTGTCTACCAGCGGGCAGAGGCCTGAAGCTTTCTTT | CASSLSTSGQRPEAFF
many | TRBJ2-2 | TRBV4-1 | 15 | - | TGCGCCAGCAAGGAAGCCACTACGAACACCGGGGAGCTGTTTTTT | CASKEATTNTGELFF
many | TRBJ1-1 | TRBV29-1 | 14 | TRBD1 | TGCAGCGCATCGAGCGCAGGGGGGAACACTGAAGCTTTCTTT | CSASSAGGNTEAFF
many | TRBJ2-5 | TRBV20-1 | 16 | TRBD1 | TGCAGTGCTAGAGTGGTGGACAGGGGGACTCCAGAGACCCAGTACTTC | CSARVVDRGTPETQYF
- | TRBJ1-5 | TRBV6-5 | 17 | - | TGTGCCAGCAGTTACTCGGGCCAAACGGGCAGCAATCAGCCCCAGCATTTT | CASSYSGQTGSNQPQHF
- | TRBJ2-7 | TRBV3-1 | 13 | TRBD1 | TGTGCCAGCAGCGACAGGGCGACCTACGAGCAGTACTTC | CASSDRATYEQYF
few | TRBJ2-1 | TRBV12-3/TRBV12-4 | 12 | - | TGTGCCAGCAGTTGGACAGCCAATGAGCAGTTCTTC | CASSWTANEQFF
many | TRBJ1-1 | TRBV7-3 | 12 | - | TGTGCCAGCAGCTTATTAGGCGGTGAAGCTTTCTTT | CASSLLGGEAFF